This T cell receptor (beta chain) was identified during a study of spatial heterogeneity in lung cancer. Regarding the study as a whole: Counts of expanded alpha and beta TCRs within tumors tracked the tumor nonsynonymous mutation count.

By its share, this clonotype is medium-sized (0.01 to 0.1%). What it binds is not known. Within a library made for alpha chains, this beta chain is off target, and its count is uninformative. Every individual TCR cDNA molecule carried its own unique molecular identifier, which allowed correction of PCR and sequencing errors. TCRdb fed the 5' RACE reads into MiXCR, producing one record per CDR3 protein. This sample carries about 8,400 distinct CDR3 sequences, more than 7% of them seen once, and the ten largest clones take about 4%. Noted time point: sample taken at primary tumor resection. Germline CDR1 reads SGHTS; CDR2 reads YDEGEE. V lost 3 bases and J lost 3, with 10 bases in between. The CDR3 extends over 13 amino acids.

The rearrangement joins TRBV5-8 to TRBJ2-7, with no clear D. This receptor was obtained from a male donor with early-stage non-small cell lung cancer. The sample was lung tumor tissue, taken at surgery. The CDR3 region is CASSSRPNYEQYF. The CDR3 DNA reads TGTGCCAGCAGCTCCCGGCCGAACTACGAGCAGTACTTC. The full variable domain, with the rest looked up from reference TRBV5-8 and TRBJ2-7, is EAGVTQSPTHLIKTRGQQATLRCSPISGHTSVYWYQQALGLGLQFLLWYDEGEERNRGNFPPRFSGRQFPNYSSELNVNALELEDSALYLCASSSRPNYEQYFGPGTRLTVT.